The rows below give T cell receptor beta chains drawn from one sample of a study of spatial heterogeneity in lung cancer. TCRdb independently ran MiXCR on the 5' RACE reads; one entry per CDR3 protein. The sample includes roughly 1,100 distinct CDR3 sequences, 26% of them seen just once. Sample: lung tumor tissue, taken at surgery. The receptors shown here come from a male donor with early-stage non-small cell lung cancer. CDR3s include the opening cysteine and the closing phenylalanine or tryptophan. The order of the fields is D gene, V gene, clone size, J gene, CDR3 DNA, CDR3 protein. A D gene is named only where the DNA matches it firmly. Expanded clones get a size class; other rows say once, few or many, or leave the size out.

.,TRBV11-3,few,TRBJ2-3,TGTGCCAGCAGCTTAGTGGGGGTCCTCATATTCACAGATACGCAGTATTTT,CASSLVGVLIFTDTQYF
.,TRBV7-9,medium-sized,TRBJ2-2,TGTGCCGGCGGATGGGCCGACCAGCTGTTTTTT,CAGGWADQLFF
.,TRBV11-2,medium-sized,TRBJ2-7,TGTGCCAGCAGCTTAGATCGGGGCTTACCCTACGAGCAGTACTTC,CASSLDRGLPYEQYF
.,TRBV7-2,.,TRBJ2-2,TGTGCCAGCAGCCTCTGGGACACCGGGGAGCTGTTTTTT,CASSLWDTGELFF
TRBD1,TRBV7-2,medium-sized,TRBJ1-1,TGTGCCAGCAGCTTAATGTGGACAGGGGCGTCTGAAGCTTTCTTT,CASSLMWTGASEAFF
TRBD2,TRBV6-5,few,TRBJ2-1,TGTGCCAGCAGTTGGGGACTAGAAAGCAACAATGAGCAGTTCTTC,CASSWGLESNNEQFF
.,TRBV5-6,medium-sized,TRBJ2-7,TGTGCCAGCAGCTCCCGGTCTAGCGTTAAGCTCTACGAGCAGTACTTC,CASSSRSSVKLYEQYF
.,TRBV5-1,medium-sized,TRBJ1-2,TGCGCCAGCAGCGTGGCTGGGGGCAGGCATGGCTACACCTTC,CASSVAGGRHGYTF
.,TRBV13,large,TRBJ2-7,TGTGCCAGCAGCTTAGTGGAGGAAGGGCCCCACGAGCAGTACTTC,CASSLVEEGPHEQYF
.,TRBV27,large,TRBJ2-1,TGTGCCAGCCAGTGGGGGGCATGGAATGAGCAGTTCTTC,CASQWGAWNEQFF
.,TRBV20-1,many,TRBJ2-7,TGCAGTGCTCCCGGAGTCTACGAGCGGTACTTC,CSAPGVYERYF
.,TRBV21-1,large,TRBJ2-1,TGTGCCTCCTTAACGCGAGAGCGGGATCCCCACAATGAGCAGTTCTTC,CASLTRERDPHNEQFF
TRBD2,TRBV2,.,TRBJ2-1,TGTGCCAGCAGTTCGACTAGCGACAATGAGCAGTTCTTC,CASSSTSDNEQFF
.,TRBV4-2,.,TRBJ2-5,TGTGCCAGCAGCCAGGAGTCGGAGACCCAGTACTTC,CASSQESETQYF
.,TRBV7-2,.,TRBJ2-1,TGTGCCAGCAGCTCCCCCTCTAGGTCGGCCGGCTCCTACAATGAGCAGTTCTTC,CASSSPSRSAGSYNEQFF
.,TRBV21-1,.,TRBJ2-3,TGTGCCAGCAGCCCGCGGGAGGGACGGAACAACACAGATACGCAGTATTTT,CASSPREGRNNTDTQYF
.,TRBV3-1,few,TRBJ1-1,TGTGCCAGCAGCAAAGGGATGACTGAAGCTTTCTTT,CASSKGMTEAFF
.,TRBV11-2,.,TRBJ2-2,TGTGCCAGCAGCAACACAGGGACGAACACCGGGGAGCTGTTTTTT,CASSNTGTNTGELFF
TRBD2,TRBV7-3,medium-sized,TRBJ2-3,TGTGCCAGCAGCTCCGGACTAGCGGGAACCGCAGATACGCAGTATTTT,CASSSGLAGTADTQYF
TRBD1,TRBV20-1,.,TRBJ1-6,TGCAGTGCTAGCCGGGACAGGGCTGGTTCACCCCTCCACTTT,CSASRDRAGSPLHF
.,TRBV3-1,few,TRBJ2-7,TGTGCCAGCAGCCAGTCGGGGGTTAGTTCATACGAGCAGTACTTC,CASSQSGVSSYEQYF
TRBD1,TRBV7-6,medium-sized,TRBJ2-3,TGTGCCAGCAGCGAACACAGGGGCGACACAGATACGCAGTATTTT,CASSEHRGDTDTQYF
.,TRBV5-1,large,TRBJ2-6,TGCGCCAGCAGCGGAGCGACTGGGGCCAACGTCCTGACTTTC,CASSGATGANVLTF
.,TRBV11-2,.,TRBJ2-2,TGTGCCAGCAGCTTAGGCAGGGAGGAGCTGTTTTTT,CASSLGREELFF
.,TRBV19,large,TRBJ2-7,TGTGCCAGTAGTATATCCCGGGACTCCATCGCCTACGAGCAGTACTTC,CASSISRDSIAYEQYF
TRBD2,TRBV7-9,large,TRBJ2-5,TGTGCCAGCAGCCCTGGACTAGCGGAAGAGACCCAGTACTTC,CASSPGLAEETQYF
.,TRBV7-2,large,TRBJ2-5,TGTGCCAGCAGCGCTGGAGAGACCCAGTACTTC,CASSAGETQYF
.,TRBV19,once,TRBJ2-3,TGTGCCAGTAGTATGTCCGGGAAAGATACGCAGTATTTT,CASSMSGKDTQYF
TRBD1,TRBV7-9,few,TRBJ1-3,TGTGCCAGCAGCTCGGGGACAGCCTCTGGAAACACCATATATTTT,CASSSGTASGNTIYF
TRBD1,TRBV20-1,.,TRBJ1-2,TGCAGTGCTCCGGGACAGGGTATTTACACCTTC,CSAPGQGIYTF
.,TRBV5-4,large,TRBJ2-3,TGTGCCAGCAGCTTCGGCTTCAGCACAGATACGCAGTATTTT,CASSFGFSTDTQYF
.,TRBV28,large,TRBJ2-5,TGTGCCAGCGGGGTCTCCGAGGCCAATCAAGAGACCCAGTACTTC,CASGVSEANQETQYF
.,TRBV28,large,TRBJ2-7,TGTGCCAGCAGTGTCCGCTACGAGCAGTACTTC,CASSVRYEQYF
TRBD2,TRBV4-1,few,TRBJ2-4,TGCGCCAGCAGCCAAGATGGCGGGGGGGCCTCTAGGAACATTCAGTACTTC,CASSQDGGGASRNIQYF
.,TRBV5-1,few,TRBJ2-5,TGCGCCAGCAGCCCTATGGGGGGCCGAGAGACCCAGTACTTC,CASSPMGGRETQYF
.,TRBV7-6,medium-sized,TRBJ2-5,TGTGCCAGCAGCTTTCCGGGTCACTCCGAAGAGACCCAGTACTTC,CASSFPGHSEETQYF
.,TRBV20-1,large,TRBJ2-1,TGCAGTGCTGGGCCCGGTGATGAGCAGTTCTTC,CSAGPGDEQFF
.,TRBV7-2,medium-sized,TRBJ1-1,TGTGCCAGCAGCCGGGAGGGACGGACACTCACTGAAGCTTTCTTT,CASSREGRTLTEAFF
.,TRBV12-3/TRBV12-4,.,TRBJ2-7,TGTGCCAGCAGTTTAGGGGGAGACTACGAGCAGTACTTC,CASSLGGDYEQYF
.,TRBV3-1,once,TRBJ1-1,TGTGCCAGCAGCCAGGAGTTGAAGGGGACTGAAGCTTTCTTT,CASSQELKGTEAFF
TRBD2,TRBV28,few,TRBJ2-3,TGTGCCAGCAGTTTCCTAGCGGGCACAGATACGCAGTATTTT,CASSFLAGTDTQYF
.,TRBV5-1,medium-sized,TRBJ2-5,TGCGCCAGCAGCTTGGGGCAAAAAGAGACCCAGTACTTC,CASSLGQKETQYF
.,TRBV28,.,TRBJ2-4,TGTGCCAGCAGTTTAGACCGTCAAATCGGTAACATTCAGTACTTC,CASSLDRQIGNIQYF
.,TRBV11-2,many,TRBJ2-1,TGTGCCAGCAGCGCCGGACAGGGAGGGGAGCAGTTCTTC,CASSAGQGGEQFF